The rows below give T cell receptor beta chains drawn from one sample of a study of OX40 agonist ivuxolimab in advanced cancers. Clones were read by immunoSEQ multiplex PCR, and TCRdb kept only the in-frame ones, dropping some. Among about 48,000 clones listed, about four fifths were seen once. Sequenced here: CD4+ or CD8+ T cells sorted from blood, sampled in a trial of the OX40 agonist ivuxolimab. The receptor set was obtained from an adult with an advanced solid tumor such as melanoma, head and neck, liver or kidney cancer. The CDR3 runs from the conserved cysteine through the conserved F or W. The order of the fields is clone size, V gene, D gene, J gene, CDR3 length, CDR3 DNA, CDR3 protein. The D gene is left open where the match is weak. Some rows have no size entry. The others give once, few or many, or a class for an expanded clone.

clone size: once; V gene: TRBV4-3; D gene: -; J gene: TRBJ2-4; CDR3 length: 14; CDR3 DNA: TGCGCCAGCAGCCAGGGCCAAGGGCGCAACATTCAGTACTTC; CDR3 protein: CASSQGQGRNIQYF
clone size: -; V gene: TRBV7-2; D gene: TRBD1; J gene: TRBJ1-3; CDR3 length: 16; CDR3 DNA: TGTGCCAGCAGCCCCTGGGACAGGGGGCCTGGAAACACCATATATTTT; CDR3 protein: CASSPWDRGPGNTIYF
clone size: -; V gene: TRBV11-2; D gene: TRBD1; J gene: TRBJ1-2; CDR3 length: 16; CDR3 DNA: TGTGCCAGCAGCTCCTTAAGGGGGACAGGGGGCTATGGCTACACCTTC; CDR3 protein: CASSSLRGTGGYGYTF
clone size: -; V gene: TRBV18; D gene: TRBD1; J gene: TRBJ1-6; CDR3 length: 15; CDR3 DNA: TGTGCCAGCTCACCTTCGAGGGGGCAGGATTCACCCCTCCACTTT; CDR3 protein: CASSPSRGQDSPLHF
clone size: -; V gene: TRBV15; D gene: TRBD1; J gene: TRBJ2-7; CDR3 length: 16; CDR3 DNA: TGTGCCACCAGCAGAGAGACAGGGGCCCCGTCGGGCGAGCAGTACTTC; CDR3 protein: CATSRETGAPSGEQYF
clone size: -; V gene: TRBV6-6; D gene: TRBD1; J gene: TRBJ2-7; CDR3 length: 14; CDR3 DNA: TGTGCCAGCAGTTATCGGGACAGGGGCCACGAGCAGTACTTC; CDR3 protein: CASSYRDRGHEQYF
clone size: few; V gene: TRBV6-1; D gene: -; J gene: TRBJ2-2; CDR3 length: 14; CDR3 DNA: TGTGCCAGCAGTGAAGACAGAAACACCGGGGAGCTGTTTTTT; CDR3 protein: CASSEDRNTGELFF
clone size: -; V gene: TRBV28; D gene: -; J gene: TRBJ2-3; CDR3 length: 17; CDR3 DNA: TGTGCCAGCAGTTTCTTTTCTCGGCGGGAACAAACAGATACGCAGTATTTT; CDR3 protein: CASSFFSRREQTDTQYF
clone size: few; V gene: TRBV5-4; D gene: TRBD1; J gene: TRBJ2-2; CDR3 length: 14; CDR3 DNA: TGTGCCAGTAAAGGGGGCAGTAACACCGGGGAGCTGTTTTTT; CDR3 protein: CASKGGSNTGELFF
clone size: once; V gene: TRBV18; D gene: -; J gene: TRBJ2-5; CDR3 length: 16; CDR3 DNA: TGTGCCAGCTCACAAATCCCGGGACCAGGGACGCAGACCCAGTACTTC; CDR3 protein: CASSQIPGPGTQTQYF
clone size: -; V gene: TRBV6-6; D gene: -; J gene: TRBJ2-7; CDR3 length: 11; CDR3 DNA: TGTGCCAGCACAGGCCTCTACGAGCAGTACTTC; CDR3 protein: CASTGLYEQYF
clone size: -; V gene: TRBV7-2; D gene: -; J gene: TRBJ2-2; CDR3 length: 14; CDR3 DNA: TGTGCCAGCAGTACTCGTACGGCCACCGGGGAGCTGTTTTTT; CDR3 protein: CASSTRTATGELFF
clone size: -; V gene: TRBV30; D gene: TRBD1; J gene: TRBJ1-2; CDR3 length: 12; CDR3 DNA: TGTGCCTGGTCCCGGGACAGGGCCAGCTACACCTTC; CDR3 protein: CAWSRDRASYTF
clone size: once; V gene: TRBV5-1; D gene: -; J gene: TRBJ1-5; CDR3 length: 13; CDR3 DNA: TGCGCCAGCAGTACCAGTCCCCAGCAGCCCCAGCATTTT; CDR3 protein: CASSTSPQQPQHF
clone size: -; V gene: TRBV4-1; D gene: TRBD1; J gene: TRBJ2-7; CDR3 length: 14; CDR3 DNA: TGCGCCAGCAGCCAAGACAGGGGGCTGGGGGAGCAGTACTTC; CDR3 protein: CASSQDRGLGEQYF
clone size: -; V gene: TRBV5-4; D gene: TRBD1; J gene: TRBJ1-2; CDR3 length: 13; CDR3 DNA: TGTGCCAGCAGCTCAGGGGGCGCGGCTGGCTACACCTTC; CDR3 protein: CASSSGGAAGYTF
clone size: few; V gene: TRBV21-1; D gene: -; J gene: TRBJ2-1; CDR3 length: 17; CDR3 DNA: TGTGCCAGCAGCAAAGCGATAGGGACTAGCGGGGATGATGAGCAGTTCTTC; CDR3 protein: CASSKAIGTSGDDEQFF
clone size: -; V gene: TRBV18; D gene: -; J gene: TRBJ1-1; CDR3 length: 13; CDR3 DNA: TGTGCCAGCTCACAGTCCCCGGGCACTGAAGCTTTCTTT; CDR3 protein: CASSQSPGTEAFF
clone size: -; V gene: TRBV6-6; D gene: TRBD2; J gene: TRBJ2-1; CDR3 length: 14; CDR3 DNA: TGTGCCAGCAGGAGCGGGAGCTCCTACAATGAGCAGTTCTTC; CDR3 protein: CASRSGSSYNEQFF
clone size: -; V gene: TRBV6-1; D gene: TRBD1; J gene: TRBJ2-5; CDR3 length: 15; CDR3 DNA: TGTGCCAGCAGTGAAACAAGGACAGGGTTAGAGACCCAGTACTTC; CDR3 protein: CASSETRTGLETQYF
clone size: -; V gene: TRBV4-1; D gene: TRBD2; J gene: TRBJ2-5; CDR3 length: 16; CDR3 DNA: TGCGCCAGCAGCCTTCGACTAGCGGGAGGGAAAGAGACCCAGTACTTC; CDR3 protein: CASSLRLAGGKETQYF
clone size: -; V gene: TRBV5-1; D gene: TRBD2; J gene: TRBJ2-3; CDR3 length: 15; CDR3 DNA: TGCGCCAGAAATTCCCCACAGCGGGAGACAGATACGCAGTATTTT; CDR3 protein: CARNSPQRETDTQYF
clone size: once; V gene: TRBV9; D gene: TRBD1; J gene: TRBJ1-1; CDR3 length: 14; CDR3 DNA: TGTGCCAGCAGCGTGGTCAGGGGGGGTACTGAAGCTTTCTTT; CDR3 protein: CASSVVRGGTEAFF
clone size: -; V gene: TRBV4-2; D gene: -; J gene: TRBJ2-7; CDR3 length: 14; CDR3 DNA: TGTGCCAGCAGCCAAGACGTAGTACGGGACGAGCAGTACTTC; CDR3 protein: CASSQDVVRDEQYF
clone size: -; V gene: TRBV7-3; D gene: -; J gene: TRBJ2-3; CDR3 length: 15; CDR3 DNA: TGTGCCAGCAGCTTAGGCTTAGATTATCAAGATACGCAGTATTTT; CDR3 protein: CASSLGLDYQDTQYF